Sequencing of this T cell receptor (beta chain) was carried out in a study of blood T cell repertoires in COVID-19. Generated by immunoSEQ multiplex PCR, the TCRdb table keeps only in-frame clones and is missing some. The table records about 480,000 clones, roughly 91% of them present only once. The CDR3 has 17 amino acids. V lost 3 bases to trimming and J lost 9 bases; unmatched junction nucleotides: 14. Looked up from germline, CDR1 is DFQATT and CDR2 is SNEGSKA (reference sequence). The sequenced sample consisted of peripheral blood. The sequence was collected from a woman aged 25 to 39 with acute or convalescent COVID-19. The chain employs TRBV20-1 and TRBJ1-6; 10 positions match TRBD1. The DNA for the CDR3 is TGCAGTGCTAGTAGGGACAGGGGATTGTCTCGGGGTTCACCCCTCCACTTT. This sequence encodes CSASRDRGLSRGSPLHF.